These 18 T cell receptor gamma chains share one sample of origin, sequenced in a study of γδ T cells in repeated Plasmodium falciparum infection. Bulk repertoires came from Vgamma9/Vdelta2+ or Vdelta2-negative gammadelta T cells flow-sorted from PBMC. TCRdb reanalysed the multiplex PCR reads via CATT. In the table there are more than 20,000 gamma-chain clones, about 3% of which are singletons. Sample: gamma-delta T cells from blood. These receptors all come from a pool of human donors (malaria-infected and uninfected, not separated).

Of note for this clone: The protein TCRdb gives is from a much larger clone and does not agree with this DNA's translation at residue 9, likely a read error; the protein shown here comes from the DNA. The same CDR3 arises from other DNA sequences in this sample as well. The rearrangement links TRGV9 to TRGJP. No J segment appears in TCRdb, so it was assigned here by matching the sequence to germline. This CDR3 spans 17 amino acids. Germline values: CDR1 GITISATS, CDR2 ISYDGTV (reference sequence). DNA of the CDR3: TGTGCCTTGTGGGAGGCTATACAAGGGTTGGGCAAAAAAATCAAGGTATTT. Translated, it gives CALWEAIQGLGKKIKVF.

This clone was observed at least ten times. The sample contains more than one DNA sequence encoding this CDR3. The gene calls are TRGV9 and TRGJ1 or TRGJ2. The CDR3 covers 13 residues. Per germline, CDR1 GITISATS and CDR2 ISYDGTV (reference sequence). V lost 11 bases to trimming and J lost 2 bases; unmatched junction nucleotides: 12. CDR3 nucleotide sequence: TGTGCCTCTGTGGGTAGGGATTATTATAAGAAACTCTTT. It codes for CASVGRDYYKKLF.

In its sample, this clone was seen many times. The CDR3 sequence is CATWEKPTGWFKIF. CDR3 in DNA: TGTGCCACCTGGGAAAAGCCCACTGGTTGGTTCAAGATATTT. The chain recombines TRGV2 with TRGJP1. This CDR3 region has 14 residues. Germline V CDR1 and CDR2: EGSNGY, YDSYNSKV. J gave up 3 bases and V 4 bases, and 5 bases lay outside the gene matches.

This clone has more than one count but fewer than ten. The protein that TCRdb holds for this DNA derives from a much larger clone and differs from the translated DNA at residue 11, which likely indicates a read error; the protein shown here is translated from the DNA. V is TRGV2 and J is TRGJ1 or TRGJ2. Since TCRdb gives no J gene, matching the DNA to germline was used here to assign it. Germline lookup yields CDR1 EGSNGY and CDR2 YDSYNSKV. The CDR3 covers 14 residues. The CDR3, as DNA: TGTGCCACCTGGGACGGGCAAAATTATTATAGGAAACTCTTT. Translated, it gives CATWDGQNYYRKLF.

This clone was found a few times. For this DNA, TCRdb reports the protein of a much larger clone, which diverges at residue 8, most likely from a read error; the protein presented here is translated directly from the DNA. The chain carries TRGV8 and TRGJ1 or TRGJ2. Germline lookup yields CDR1 VENAVY and CDR2 YDSYNSRV. The CDR3 has 14 amino acids. J lost 3 bases, V lost 3 bases, and 8 bases had no gene match. In DNA form, the CDR3 reads TGTGCCACCTGGGATCCTTGGGGTTATTATAAGAAACTCTTT. Its protein product is CATWDPWGYYKKLF.

About this clone: This DNA translates differently at residue 3 from the TCRdb protein, which is that of a much larger clone; a read error is likely, and the protein shown is the DNA's own translation. The genes are TRGV9 and TRGJ1 or TRGJ2. No J gene was available from TCRdb, and it was assigned here by a germline match of the DNA. Germline values: CDR1 GITISATS, CDR2 ISYDGTV (reference sequence). The CDR3 consists of 13 residues. The CDR3 DNA reads as TGTGCCATGTGGGACCCCGAATGTTATAAGAAACTCTTT. It codes for CAMWDPECYKKLF.

About this clone itself: Translating this DNA gives a protein that differs at residue 15 from the TCRdb one, which belongs to a much larger clone; a read error is likely, and the protein shown is this translation. The J gene was not called, though the V gene is TRGV2. The germline V gene encodes CDR1 EGSNGY and CDR2 YDSYNSKV. CDR3 length: 17 residues. For the CDR3, the DNA is TGTGCCACCTGGGACGGGCCTTACTTTAGTAGTGATTGGATCAGGACGTTT. It specifies CATWDGPYFSSDWIRTF.

Worth noting for this clone: This DNA's translation and the protein TCRdb lists, from a much larger clone, do not match at residue 12, likely due to a read error; the protein shown is translated from the DNA. The chain couples TRGV9 to TRGJP. Germline matching of the DNA provided the J gene here, since TCRdb leaves it blank. The V gene's germline CDR1 is GITISATS and CDR2 ISYDGTV (reference sequence). This CDR3 has 17 residues. This CDR3 is CALWEVRQELGRKIKVF. In DNA form, the CDR3 reads TGTGCCTTGTGGGAGGTCAGACAAGAGTTGGGCAGAAAAATCAAGGTATTT.

This clone was picked up a small number of times. TCRdb pairs this DNA with a much larger clone's protein that differs at residue 7, likely a read error; the protein shown was translated from the DNA. The rearrangement joins TRGV4 to TRGJ1 or TRGJ2. V lost 3 bases, J lost 6 bases, and 8 bases stayed unmatched. The germline CDR1 and CDR2 sequences are EGSTGY and YDSYTSSV. There are 13 residues in the CDR3. The CDR3 DNA sequence: TGTGCCACCTGGGATAGTAGGAGTTATAAGAAACTCTTT. Its translation: CATWDSRSYKKLF.

This clone was counted many times. Since a far larger clone is one base different, this is likely a read error. Other DNA sequences in this sample translate to the same CDR3. The chain has TRGV9 and TRGJP. Trimming cost V 4 bases and J 4 bases; bases outside gene matches: 4. This CDR3 contains 16 residues. The germline V gene encodes CDR1 GITISATS and CDR2 ISYDGTV (reference sequence). CDR3 protein: CALWEAQELGKKIKVF. The CDR3 bases are TGTGCCTTGTGGGAAGCTCAAGAGTTGGGCAAAAAAATCAAGGTATTT.

This clone was found many times. Distinct nucleotide sequences in the sample also encode this CDR3. The chain links TRGV2 to TRGJP1. V lost 6 bases, J lost 2 bases, and 3 bases stayed unmatched. CDR1 is EGSNGY, CDR2 YDSYNSKV, per germline. The CDR3 sequence is 13 residues long. The CDR3 DNA reads TGTGCCACCTGGACAACCACTGGTTGGTTCAAGATATTT. This translates into CATWTTTGWFKIF.

This clone has ten or more counts. TCRdb has a much larger clone's protein, which differs at residue 11 from the translation of this DNA, likely because of a read error; what is shown is the protein translated from the DNA. V and J are TRGV2 and TRGJ1 or TRGJ2. The CDR3 extends over 13 amino acids. Germline CDR1 and CDR2: EGSNGY and YDSYNSKV. The CDR3 DNA sequence: TGTGCCACCTGGGACCCCCCGGGATATAAGGAACTCTTT. Protein sequence: CATWDPPGYKELF.

This clone has ten or more counts. Given a far larger clone just one base away, this is likely a sequencing read error. The sample contains more than one DNA sequence encoding this CDR3. The chain couples TRGV3 to TRGJ1 or TRGJ2. Matching the DNA to germline supplied the J gene, which TCRdb does not give. The CDR3 totals 14 residues. J gave up 4 bases and V 1 base, and 7 bases lay outside the gene matches. The germline CDR1 and CDR2 sequences are VTNTFY and YDVSTARD (reference sequence). The CDR3 loop reads CATWDRPEYYKKLF. In DNA, the CDR3 is TGTGCCACCTGGGACAGACCAGAATATTATAAGAAACTCTTT.

This clone was recorded many times. This is likely an artifact of a read error, given a far larger clone one base away. The same CDR3 can be traced to other DNA sequences in this sample. The V gene is given as TRGV2, and no J gene call is available. CDR3 length equals 30 residues. Germline CDR1 and CDR2: EGSNGY and YDSYNSKV. Here the CDR3 DNA reads TGTGCCACCTGGGACGGGGCTATAAGAAACTCCTTGGCAGTGGAACAACACTTGTTGTCACAGGTAAGTATCGGAAGAATACAACATTTC. Translating it yields CATWDGAIRNSLAVEQHLLSQVSIGRIQHF.

This clone was counted between two and nine times. A read error likely explains why the TCRdb protein, taken from a much larger clone, differs from this DNA's translation at residue 11; the protein shown is translated from the DNA. The V gene was identified as TRGV9, while no J gene was called. Per germline, CDR1 GITISATS and CDR2 ISYDGTV (reference sequence). This CDR3 is 13 amino acids long. The CDR3 DNA reads TGTGCCTTGTGGGAGGTGCTTAGGTATAAGGAACTCTTT. Its translation: CALWEVLRYKELF.

This clone was recorded at least ten times. With only one base between it and a far larger clone, this is likely a read error. This sample includes further DNA sequences coding for the same CDR3. The chain employs TRGV9 and TRGJ1 or TRGJ2. TCRdb does not report a J gene; here it was assigned by matching the DNA to germline references. Germline-derived CDR1 and CDR2 are GITISATS and ISYDGTV (reference sequence). The CDR3 spans 17 residues. CDR3 sequence (DNA): TGTGCCTTGTGGGACCAGCCGAACTACACAAATTACTATAAGAAACTCTTT. Translation: CALWDQPNYTNYYKKLF.

A note on this clone: TCRdb's protein for this DNA is that of a much larger clone and differs from the translation at residue 7, likely a read error; the protein shown is the DNA translation. The J gene is TRGJ1 or TRGJ2, the V gene TRGV4. TCRdb carries no J gene annotation; the J gene was assigned here by matching the DNA with germline. V was clipped by 1 base and J by 11 bases; unmatched bases: 5. This CDR3 has 11 residues. CDR1 EGSTGY and CDR2 YDSYTSSV come from the germline V gene. As DNA, the CDR3 is TGTGCCACCTGGGATGGTCTCGAGAAACTCTTT. This gives the protein CATWDGLEKLF.

The sample holds many counts of this clone. A far larger clone lies a single base away; this is likely a read error. Other DNA sequences from this sample encode an identical CDR3 as well. The genes are TRGV4 and TRGJ1 or TRGJ2. CDR1 and CDR2 from the germline V gene are EGSTGY and YDSYTSSV. The length of the CDR3 is 13 residues. This chain's CDR3 is CATWDGWTYKKLF. CDR3 in DNA: TGTGCCACATGGGATGGGTGGACTTATAAGAAACTCTTT.